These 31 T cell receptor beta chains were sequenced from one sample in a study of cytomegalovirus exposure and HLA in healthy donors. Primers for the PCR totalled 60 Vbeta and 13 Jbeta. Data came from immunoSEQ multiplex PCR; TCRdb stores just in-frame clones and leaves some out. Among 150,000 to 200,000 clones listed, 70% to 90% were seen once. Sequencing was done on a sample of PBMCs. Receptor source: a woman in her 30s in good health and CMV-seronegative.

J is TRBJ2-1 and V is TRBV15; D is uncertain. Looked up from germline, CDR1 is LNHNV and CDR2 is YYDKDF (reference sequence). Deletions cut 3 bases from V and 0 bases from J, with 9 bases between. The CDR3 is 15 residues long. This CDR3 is CATSSGSNSYNEQFF. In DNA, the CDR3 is TGTGCCACCAGCAGCGGTTCTAACTCCTACAATGAGCAGTTCTTC.

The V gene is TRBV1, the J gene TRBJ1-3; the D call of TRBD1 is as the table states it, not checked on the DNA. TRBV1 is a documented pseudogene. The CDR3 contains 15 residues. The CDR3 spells CTSSSTGFSGNTIYF. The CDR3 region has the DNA TGCACCAGCAGCTCGACAGGGTTCTCTGGAAACACCATATATTTT.

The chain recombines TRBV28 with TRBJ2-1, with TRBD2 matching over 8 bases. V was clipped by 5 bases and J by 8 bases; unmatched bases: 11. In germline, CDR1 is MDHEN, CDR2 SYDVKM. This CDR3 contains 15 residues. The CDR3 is CASSQDRSGSDEQFF. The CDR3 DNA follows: TGTGCCAGCAGTCAAGACAGAAGCGGGAGTGATGAGCAGTTCTTC.

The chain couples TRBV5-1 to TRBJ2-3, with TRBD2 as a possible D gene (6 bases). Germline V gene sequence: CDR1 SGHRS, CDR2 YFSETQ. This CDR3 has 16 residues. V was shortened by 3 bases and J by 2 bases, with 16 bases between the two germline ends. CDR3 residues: CASSWGESGTTDTQYF. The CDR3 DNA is TGCGCCAGCAGCTGGGGGGAGAGCGGCACCACAGATACGCAGTATTTT.

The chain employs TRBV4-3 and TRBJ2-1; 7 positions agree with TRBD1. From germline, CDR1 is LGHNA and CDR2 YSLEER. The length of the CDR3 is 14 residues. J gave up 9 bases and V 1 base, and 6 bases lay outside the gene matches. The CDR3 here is CASSQGDSRAEQFF. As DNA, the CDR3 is TGCGCCAGCAGCCAAGGGGACAGTAGGGCTGAGCAGTTCTTC.

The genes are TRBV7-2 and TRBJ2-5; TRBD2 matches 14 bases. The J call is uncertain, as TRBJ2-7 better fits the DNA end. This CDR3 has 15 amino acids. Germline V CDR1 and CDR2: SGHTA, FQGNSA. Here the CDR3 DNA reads TGTGCCAGCAGCCTGACTAGCGGGAGGGAAAACGAGCAGTACTTC. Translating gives CASSLTSGRENEQYF.

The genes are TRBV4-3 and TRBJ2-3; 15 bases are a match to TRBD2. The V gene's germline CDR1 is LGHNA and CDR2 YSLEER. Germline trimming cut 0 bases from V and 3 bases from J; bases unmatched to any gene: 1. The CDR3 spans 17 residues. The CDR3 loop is CASSQDGTSGGTDTQYF. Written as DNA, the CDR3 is TGCGCCAGCAGCCAAGATGGGACTAGCGGGGGGACAGATACGCAGTATTTT.

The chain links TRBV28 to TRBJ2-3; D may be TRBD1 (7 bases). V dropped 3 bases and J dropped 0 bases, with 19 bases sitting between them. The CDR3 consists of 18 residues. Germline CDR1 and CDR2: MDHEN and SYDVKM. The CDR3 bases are TGTGCCAGCAGTTTCAGACAGGGACTCCACTCTAGCACAGATACGCAGTATTTT. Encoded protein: CASSFRQGLHSSTDTQYF. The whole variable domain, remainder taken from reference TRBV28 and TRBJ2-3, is DVKVTQSSRYLVKRTGEKVFLECVQDMDHENMFWYRQDPGLGLRLIYFSYDVKMKEKGDIPEGYSVSREKKERFSLILESASTNQTSMYLCASSFRQGLHSSTDTQYFGPGTRLTVL.

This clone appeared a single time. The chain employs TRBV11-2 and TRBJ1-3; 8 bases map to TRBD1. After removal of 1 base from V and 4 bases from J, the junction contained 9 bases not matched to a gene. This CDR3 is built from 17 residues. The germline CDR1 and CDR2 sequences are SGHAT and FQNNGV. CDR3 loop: CASSLVQGANLGNTIYF. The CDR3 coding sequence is TGTGCCAGCAGCTTAGTCCAGGGGGCGAACCTCGGAAACACCATATATTTT.

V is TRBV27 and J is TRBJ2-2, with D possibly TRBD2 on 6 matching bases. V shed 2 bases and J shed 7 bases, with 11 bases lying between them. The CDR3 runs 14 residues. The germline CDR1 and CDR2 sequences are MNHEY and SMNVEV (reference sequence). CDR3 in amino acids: CASSLGGSGGELFF. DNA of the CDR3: TGTGCCAGCAGTTTAGGGGGTAGCGGCGGGGAGCTGTTTTTT.

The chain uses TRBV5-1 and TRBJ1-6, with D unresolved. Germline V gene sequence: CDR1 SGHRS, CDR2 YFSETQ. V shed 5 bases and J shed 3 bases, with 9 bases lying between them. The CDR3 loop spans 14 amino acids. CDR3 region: CASSTEIYNSPLHF. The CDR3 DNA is TGCGCCAGCAGTACTGAAATCTATAATTCACCCCTCCACTTT.

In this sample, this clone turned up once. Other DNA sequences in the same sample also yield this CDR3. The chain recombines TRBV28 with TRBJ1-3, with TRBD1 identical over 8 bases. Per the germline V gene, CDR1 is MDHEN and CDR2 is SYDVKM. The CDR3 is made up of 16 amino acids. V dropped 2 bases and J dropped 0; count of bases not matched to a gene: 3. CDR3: CASSLGQGSSGNTIYF. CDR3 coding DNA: TGTGCCAGCAGTTTAGGACAGGGAAGCTCTGGAAACACCATATATTTT.

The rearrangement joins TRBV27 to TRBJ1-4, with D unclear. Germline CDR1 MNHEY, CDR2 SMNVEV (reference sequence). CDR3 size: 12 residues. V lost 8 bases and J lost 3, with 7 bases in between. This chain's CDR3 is CASGGSNEKLFF. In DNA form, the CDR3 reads TGTGCCAGCGGCGGGTCTAATGAAAAACTGTTTTTT.

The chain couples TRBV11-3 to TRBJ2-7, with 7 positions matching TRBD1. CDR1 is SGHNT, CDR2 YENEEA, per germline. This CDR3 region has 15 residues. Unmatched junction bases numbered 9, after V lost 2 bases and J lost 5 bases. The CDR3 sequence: CASSLSTGNNNEQYF. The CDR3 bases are TGTGCCAGCAGCTTATCGACAGGGAACAACAACGAGCAGTACTTC.

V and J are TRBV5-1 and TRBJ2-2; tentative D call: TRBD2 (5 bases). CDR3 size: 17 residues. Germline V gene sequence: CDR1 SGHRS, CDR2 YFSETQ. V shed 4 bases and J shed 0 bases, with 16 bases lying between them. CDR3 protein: CASSNQREATNTGELFF. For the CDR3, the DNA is TGCGCCAGCAGCAATCAGAGGGAAGCGACGAACACCGGGGAGCTGTTTTTT.

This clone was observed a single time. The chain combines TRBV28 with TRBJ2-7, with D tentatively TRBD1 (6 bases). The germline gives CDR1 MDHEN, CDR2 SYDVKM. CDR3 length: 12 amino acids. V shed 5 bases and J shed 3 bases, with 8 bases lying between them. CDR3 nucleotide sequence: TGTGCCAGCAGTCCCAGGGGCTACGAGCAGTACTTC. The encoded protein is CASSPRGYEQYF.

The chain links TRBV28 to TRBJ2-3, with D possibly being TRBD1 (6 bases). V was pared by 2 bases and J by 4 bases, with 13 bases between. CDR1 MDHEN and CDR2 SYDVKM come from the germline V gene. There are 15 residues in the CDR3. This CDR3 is CASSLEQGASDTQYF. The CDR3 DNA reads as TGTGCCAGCAGTTTAGAACAGGGTGCGTCAGATACGCAGTATTTT. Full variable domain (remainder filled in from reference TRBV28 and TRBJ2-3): DVKVTQSSRYLVKRTGEKVFLECVQDMDHENMFWYRQDPGLGLRLIYFSYDVKMKEKGDIPEGYSVSREKKERFSLILESASTNQTSMYLCASSLEQGASDTQYFGPGTRLTVL.

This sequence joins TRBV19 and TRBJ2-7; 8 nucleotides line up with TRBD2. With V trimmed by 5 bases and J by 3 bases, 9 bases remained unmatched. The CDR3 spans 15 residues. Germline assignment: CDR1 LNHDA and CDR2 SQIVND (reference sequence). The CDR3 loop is CASSVLAGKRYEQYF. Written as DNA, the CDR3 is TGTGCCAGTAGTGTGTTAGCGGGGAAACGCTACGAGCAGTACTTC. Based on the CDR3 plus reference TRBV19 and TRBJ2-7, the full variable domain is DGGITQSPKYLFRKEGQNVTLSCEQNLNHDAMYWYRQDPGQGLRLIYYSQIVNDFQKGDIAEGYSVSREKKESFPLTVTSAQKNPTAFYLCASSVLAGKRYEQYFGPGTRLTVT.

CDR3 in amino acids: CASSKSDRGNEQFF. CDR3 DNA sequence: TGTGCCAGCAGCAAGTCAGACAGGGGCAATGAGCAGTTCTTC. The chain has TRBV5-4 and TRBJ2-1; TRBD1 aligns across 8 bases. This CDR3 is built from 14 residues. V was clipped by 4 bases and J by 6 bases; unmatched bases: 6. Germline loops: CDR1 SGHNT, CDR2 YYREEE (reference sequence).

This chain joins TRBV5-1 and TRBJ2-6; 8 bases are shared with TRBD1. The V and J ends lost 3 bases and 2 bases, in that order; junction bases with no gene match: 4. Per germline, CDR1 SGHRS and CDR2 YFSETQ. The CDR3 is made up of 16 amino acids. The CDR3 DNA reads TGCGCCAGCAGCTCAGGACAGGGTCCTGGGGCCAACGTCCTGACTTTC. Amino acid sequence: CASSSGQGPGANVLTF.

CDR3 region: CASSPRVGIRGSSYEQYF. In DNA form, the CDR3 reads TGTGCCAGCAGCCCTAGGGTTGGCATCAGGGGCAGCTCCTACGAGCAGTACTTC. The gene calls are TRBV7-2 and TRBJ2-7, with D possibly being TRBD1 (6 bases). V was shortened by 5 bases and J by 0 bases, with 23 bases between the two germline ends. Germline values: CDR1 SGHTA, CDR2 FQGNSA. This CDR3 is built from 18 residues. Using reference TRBV7-2 and TRBJ2-7 for the parts outside the CDR3, the full variable domain is GAGVSQSPSNKVTEKGKDVELRCDPISGHTALYWYRQSLGQGLEFLIYFQGNSAPDKSGLPSDRFSAERTGGSVSTLTIQRTQQEDSAVYLCASSPRVGIRGSSYEQYFGPGTRLTVT.

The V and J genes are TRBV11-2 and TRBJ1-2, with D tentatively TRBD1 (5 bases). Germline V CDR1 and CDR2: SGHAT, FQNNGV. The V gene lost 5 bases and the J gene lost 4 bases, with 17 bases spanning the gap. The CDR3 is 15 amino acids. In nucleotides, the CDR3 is TGTGCCAGCAGCCCCCGTCGTGGCGGGGGCTATGGCTACACCTTC. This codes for CASSPRRGGGYGYTF.

The CDR3, as DNA: TGTGCCAGCAGCCAAGCATCGGACTTGTTCAATGAGCAGTTCTTC. Amino acid sequence: CASSQASDLFNEQFF. V gene TRBV4-2 combines with J gene TRBJ2-1; tentative D call: TRBD2 (5 bases). The CDR3 covers 15 residues. Trimming took off 1 base at V and 6 bases at J, with 13 bases between the two ends. Germline values: CDR1 LGHNA, CDR2 YNFKEQ.

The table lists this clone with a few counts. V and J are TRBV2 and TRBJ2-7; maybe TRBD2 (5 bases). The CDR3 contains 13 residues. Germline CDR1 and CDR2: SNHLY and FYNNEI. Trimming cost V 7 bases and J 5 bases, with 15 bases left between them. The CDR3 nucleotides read TGTGCCAGCAATGGGAACGGGGTTAACGAGCAGTACTTC. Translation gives CASNGNGVNEQYF.

CDR3 in amino acids: CSVRDYGYTF. DNA of the CDR3: TGCAGCGTTCGAGACTATGGCTACACCTTC. This rearrangement joins TRBV29-1 to TRBJ1-2; D remains ambiguous. Germline V gene lookup returns CDR1 SQVTM and CDR2 ANQGSEA. The CDR3 consists of 10 residues. Trimming removed 5 bases from V and 3 bases from J, with 4 bases in between. Drawing the rest from reference TRBV29-1 and TRBJ1-2, the complete variable domain is SAVISQKPSRDICQRGTSLTIQCQVDSQVTMMFWYRQQPGQSLTLIATANQGSEATYESGFVIDKFPISRPNLTFSTLTVSNMSPEDSSIYLCSVRDYGYTFGSGTRLTVV.

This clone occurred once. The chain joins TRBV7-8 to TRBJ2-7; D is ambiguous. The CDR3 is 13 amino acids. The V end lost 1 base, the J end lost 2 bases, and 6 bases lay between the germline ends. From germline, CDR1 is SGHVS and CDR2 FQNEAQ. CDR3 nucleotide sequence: TGTGCCAGCAGCTTAGTTGAGGCCTACGAGCAGTACTTC. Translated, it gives CASSLVEAYEQYF.

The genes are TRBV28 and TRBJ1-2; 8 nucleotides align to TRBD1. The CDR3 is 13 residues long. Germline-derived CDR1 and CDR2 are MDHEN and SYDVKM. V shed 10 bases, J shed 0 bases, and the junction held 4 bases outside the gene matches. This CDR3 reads CATGTGPNYGYTF. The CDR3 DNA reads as TGTGCCACCGGGACAGGACCTAACTATGGCTACACCTTC.

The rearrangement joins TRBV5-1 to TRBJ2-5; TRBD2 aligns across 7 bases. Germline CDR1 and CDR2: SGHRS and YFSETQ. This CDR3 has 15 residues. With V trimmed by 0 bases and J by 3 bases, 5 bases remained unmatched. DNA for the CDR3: TGCGCCAGCAGCTTGGCCTCGCTAGCGGAAGAGACCCAGTACTTC. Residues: CASSLASLAEETQYF.

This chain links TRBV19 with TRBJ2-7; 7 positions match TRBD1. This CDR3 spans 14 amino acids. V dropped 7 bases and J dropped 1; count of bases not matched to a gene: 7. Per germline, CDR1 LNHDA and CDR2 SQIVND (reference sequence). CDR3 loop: CASTSTGMSYEQYF. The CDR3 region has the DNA TGTGCCAGTACCTCGACAGGGATGTCCTACGAGCAGTACTTC.

Written as DNA, the CDR3 is TGTGCCAGCAGCGTAGAAGTGACAGGGGGCGCTTATGGCTACACCTTC. Its translation is CASSVEVTGGAYGYTF. The V and J genes are TRBV9 and TRBJ1-2, with 10 bases matching TRBD1. Germline CDR1 is SGDLS and CDR2 is YYNGEE. Trimming cost V 0 bases and J 5 bases; bases outside gene matches: 7. The length of the CDR3 is 16 residues.

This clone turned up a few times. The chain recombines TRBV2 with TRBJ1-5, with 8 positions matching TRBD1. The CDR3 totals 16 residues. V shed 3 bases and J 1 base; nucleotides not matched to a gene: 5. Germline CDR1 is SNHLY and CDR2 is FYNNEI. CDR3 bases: TGTGCCAGCAGTGAGCAGGGGGCTGGGAGCAATCAGCCCCAGCATTTT. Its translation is CASSEQGAGSNQPQHF.